A single sample gave rise to the 18 T cell receptor beta chains below, sequenced in a study of blood T cell repertoires in COVID-19. Clones were read by immunoSEQ multiplex PCR, and TCRdb kept only the in-frame ones, dropping some. In the table there are some 180,000 clones, 75% to 90% of which are singletons. Source material: peripheral blood. The receptors originated from a man aged 35 to 55 with acute or convalescent COVID-19.

This clone was recorded a few times. The V and J genes are TRBV5-4 and TRBJ1-3; D gene uncertain. With 0 bases removed from V and 2 bases from J, the gap between germline ends came to 6 bases. CDR1 and CDR2 (germline): SGHNT, YYREEE (reference sequence). The CDR3 covers 14 residues. This chain's CDR3 is CASSLAGAGNTIYF. The CDR3 DNA sequence: TGTGCCAGCAGCTTGGCGGGAGCTGGAAACACCATATATTTT. The whole variable domain, filled in from reference TRBV5-4 and TRBJ1-3, reads ETGVTQSPTHLIKTRGQQVTLRCSSQSGHNTVSWYQQALGQGPQFIFQYYREEENGRGNFPPRFSGLQFPNYSSELNVNALELDDSALYLCASSLAGAGNTIYFGEGSWLTVV.

Of note for this clone: Other DNA sequences within the sample encode an identical CDR3. The chain joins TRBV3-1 (or the pseudogene TRBV3-2) to TRBJ1-5; D call uncertain. The germline V and J ends were trimmed by 0 bases and 4 bases, with 4 bases remaining between them. The germline gives CDR1 LGHDT, CDR2 YNNKEL (reference sequence). The CDR3 covers 13 residues. Written as DNA, the CDR3 is TGTGCCAGCAGCCAAGATCGGAATCAGCCCCAGCATTTT. Its protein is CASSQDRNQPQHF.

V and J are TRBV4-1 and TRBJ2-7; 9 bases match TRBD1. The germline V gene encodes CDR1 MGHRA and CDR2 YSYEKL. With V trimmed by 3 bases and J by 12 bases, 18 bases remained unmatched. There are 16 residues in the CDR3. This chain's CDR3 is CASSHTATGTGSRGYF. The CDR3 DNA is TGCGCCAGCAGCCACACTGCAACCGGGACAGGGTCCCGAGGGTACTTC.

V gene TRBV5-1 combines with J gene TRBJ1-1, with 9 bases identical to TRBD1. The CDR3 length is 17 residues. The V gene end was trimmed by 5 bases and the J gene end by 0 bases; junction bases not matched to a gene: 11. Looked up from germline, CDR1 is SGHRS and CDR2 is YFSETQ. The CDR3 region has the DNA TGCGCCAGCAGACTCACCGGGACAGGGAAATTGAACACTGAAGCTTTCTTT. Its translation is CASRLTGTGKLNTEAFF. Full variable domain (remainder filled in from reference TRBV5-1 and TRBJ1-1): KAGVTQTPRYLIKTRGQQVTLSCSPISGHRSVSWYQQTPGQGLQFLFEYFSETQRNKGNFPGRFSGRQFSNSRSEMNVSTLELGDSALYLCASRLTGTGKLNTEAFFGQGTRLTVV.

The chain joins TRBV7-3 to TRBJ1-1, with 9 bases that match TRBD1. The CDR3 has 13 residues. Germline values: CDR1 SGHTA, CDR2 FQGTGA. V dropped 3 bases and J dropped 5; count of bases not matched to a gene: 1. The CDR3 region is CASSLGQGTEAFF. In DNA form, the CDR3 reads TGTGCCAGCAGCTTGGGACAGGGAACTGAAGCTTTCTTT.

This clone has only one observation. The chain uses TRBV5-6 and TRBJ2-1; 10 bases are shared with TRBD2. Trimming removed 0 bases from V and 9 bases from J; junction bases left unmatched: 6. Germline CDR1 is SGHDT and CDR2 is YYEEEE. This CDR3 has 15 amino acids. The CDR3 loop reads CASSLGAGGHGEQFF. The CDR3 nucleotides are TGTGCCAGCAGCTTGGGAGCGGGGGGGCACGGTGAGCAGTTCTTC.

This clone came up once. The chain combines TRBV5-8 with TRBJ2-7; D unclear. The CDR3 spans 14 residues. Germline-derived CDR1 and CDR2 are SGHTS and YDEGEE. Between the trimmed V and J ends, which lost 4 bases and 2 bases, there was a span of 13 bases. The CDR3 sequence is CASSLEQLTYEQYF. The DNA for the CDR3 is TGTGCCAGCAGCCTGGAGCAACTCACCTACGAGCAGTACTTC.

The chain links TRBV7-2 to TRBJ1-1; D remains unclear. This CDR3 is built from 14 residues. In germline, CDR1 is SGHTA, CDR2 FQGNSA. Trimming shortened V by 1 base and J by 7 bases, and 13 bases separated the two germline ends. The CDR3 region has the DNA TGTGCCAGCAGCTTAGAACGCCTAATCGATGAAGCTTTCTTT. It codes for CASSLERLIDEAFF.

In DNA form, the CDR3 reads TGTGCCAGCAGCCCCGCCGGGACAGGTACCTACGAGCAGTACTTC. Translating gives CASSPAGTGTYEQYF. The chain uses TRBV7-8 and TRBJ2-7; 8 bases agree with TRBD1. Germline values: CDR1 SGHVS, CDR2 FQNEAQ. This CDR3 contains 15 residues. Unmatched junction bases numbered 8, after V lost 5 bases and J lost 2 bases. The whole variable domain, filled in from reference TRBV7-8 and TRBJ2-7, reads GAGVSQSPRYKVAKRGQDVALRCDPISGHVSLFWYQQALGQGPEFLTYFQNEAQLDKSGLPSDRFFAERPEGSVSTLKIQRTQQEDSAVYLCASSPAGTGTYEQYFGPGTRLTVT.

The J gene is TRBJ1-4, the V gene TRBV7-2; perhaps TRBD1 as D (6 bases). The germline V gene has CDR1 SGHTA and CDR2 FQGNSA. Trimming stripped 2 bases from V and 8 bases from J, with 9 bases between. This CDR3 is 13 amino acids long. CDR3: CASSLRGGEKLFF. DNA for the CDR3: TGTGCCAGCAGCTTACGGGGGGGCGAAAAACTGTTTTTT.

The V gene is TRBV5-4, the J gene TRBJ1-2; D possibly corresponds to TRBD1 (5 bases). CDR3 length equals 18 residues. Per germline, CDR1 SGHNT and CDR2 YYREEE (reference sequence). Trimming cost V 4 bases and J 1 base, with 23 bases left between them. The CDR3 is CASSGVSQTGAFNYGYTF. For the CDR3, the DNA is TGTGCCAGCAGCGGTGTGTCGCAGACTGGGGCTTTTAACTATGGCTACACCTTC.

This chain uses TRBV10-1 with TRBJ2-7; D perhaps matches TRBD2 (5 bases). This CDR3 contains 13 residues. Germline V gene data show CDR1 as WNHNN and CDR2 as SYGVQD (reference sequence). The V end lost 3 bases, the J end lost 4 bases, and 10 bases lay between the germline ends. In nucleotides, the CDR3 is TGCGCCAGCAGTGACCACGAGGGATACGAGCAGTACTTC. Protein product: CASSDHEGYEQYF.

The chain couples TRBV15 to TRBJ1-3; D call uncertain. The germline gives CDR1 LNHNV, CDR2 YYDKDF (reference sequence). V lost 0 bases, J lost 0 bases, and 3 bases lay in between. This CDR3 is 14 amino acids long. The chain's CDR3 is CATSRDRSGNTIYF. The CDR3 nucleotides are TGTGCCACCAGCAGAGATCGCTCTGGAAACACCATATATTTT.

The chain joins TRBV9 to TRBJ2-5, with 7 bases fitting TRBD2. The CDR3 extends over 14 amino acids. CDR1 is SGDLS and CDR2 is YYNGEE in the germline V gene. Trimming cost V 1 base and J 1 base; bases outside gene matches: 1. CDR3 sequence (DNA): TGTGCCAGCAGCGTAAGCGGGGCCCAAGAGACCCAGTACTTC. This codes for CASSVSGAQETQYF.

The rearrangement uses TRBV5-6 and TRBJ2-3, with 10 positions matching TRBD1. Trimming removed 2 bases from V and 2 bases from J; junction bases left unmatched: 8. Germline-derived CDR1 and CDR2 are SGHDT and YYEEEE. This CDR3 has 17 residues. CDR3 DNA: TGTGCCAGCAGCTTTACGACAGGGGGCTTCGTCACAGATACGCAGTATTTT. Its protein is CASSFTTGGFVTDTQYF.

V usage is TRBV6-4 and J usage is TRBJ1-6; no clear D. V lost 6 bases, J lost 7 bases, and 13 bases lay in between. The germline V gene has CDR1 MRHNA and CDR2 SNTAGT. CDR3 length equals 14 residues. In nucleotides, the CDR3 is TGTGCCAGCAGCACATCCTCCATAAATTCACCCCTCCACTTT. Its translation: CASSTSSINSPLHF.

This clone is a singleton in its sample. The identical CDR3 is also encoded by other nucleotide sequences in the sample. The chain employs TRBV2 and TRBJ1-2; TRBD1 aligns across 9 bases. CDR1 is SNHLY, CDR2 FYNNEI, per germline. V trimming: 7 bases; J trimming: 4 bases; junction bases outside the gene matches: 4. There are 13 residues in the CDR3. The CDR3 DNA reads TGTGCCAGCACCTTGACAGGGGGCTATGGCTACACCTTC. Translating gives CASTLTGGYGYTF.

The chain combines TRBV5-4 with TRBJ2-1, with D perhaps TRBD1 (6 bases). CDR3 length: 14 residues. The V gene's germline CDR1 is SGHNT and CDR2 YYREEE (reference sequence). Trimming shortened V by 3 bases and J by 4 bases, and 11 bases separated the two germline ends. The CDR3 here is CASSSIDRYNEQFF. The CDR3 DNA reads as TGTGCCAGCAGCTCCATTGACAGGTACAATGAGCAGTTCTTC. Full variable domain (rest looked up from reference TRBV5-4 and TRBJ2-1): ETGVTQSPTHLIKTRGQQVTLRCSSQSGHNTVSWYQQALGQGPQFIFQYYREEENGRGNFPPRFSGLQFPNYSSELNVNALELDDSALYLCASSSIDRYNEQFFGPGTRLTVL.